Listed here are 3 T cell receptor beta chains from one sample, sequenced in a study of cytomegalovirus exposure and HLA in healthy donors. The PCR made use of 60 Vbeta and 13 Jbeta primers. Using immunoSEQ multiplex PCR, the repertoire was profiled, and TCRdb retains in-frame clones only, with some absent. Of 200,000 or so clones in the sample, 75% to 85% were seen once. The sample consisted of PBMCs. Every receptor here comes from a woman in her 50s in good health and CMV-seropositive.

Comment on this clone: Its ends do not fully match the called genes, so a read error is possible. The CDR3 here is CASSQSGQGTCF. The CDR3 DNA reads as TGCGCCAGCAGTCAATCTGGGCAGGGAACCTGCTTC. The chain carries TRBV23-1 and TRBJ1-2; tentative D call: TRBD1 (5 bases). TRBV23-1 is classed as an ORF, of uncertain function. This CDR3 is built from 12 residues.

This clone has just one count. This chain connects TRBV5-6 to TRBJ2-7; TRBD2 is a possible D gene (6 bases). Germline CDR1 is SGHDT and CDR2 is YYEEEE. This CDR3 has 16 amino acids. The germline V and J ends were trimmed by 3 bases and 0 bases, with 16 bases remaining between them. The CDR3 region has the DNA TGTGCCAGCAGCTGGAGGGGCTCCAGGCCCTCCTACGAGCAGTACTTC. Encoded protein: CASSWRGSRPSYEQYF.

CDR3 nucleotide sequence: TGCAGCGGGGGGACAGGGGGTGGGTATGAGCAGTTCTTC. Translating gives CSGGTGGGYEQFF. This chain links TRBV29-1 with TRBJ2-1; 11 bases map to TRBD1. From germline, CDR1 is SQVTM and CDR2 ANQGSEA. This CDR3 is built from 13 residues. After removal of 7 bases from V and 8 bases from J, the junction contained 7 bases not matched to a gene.